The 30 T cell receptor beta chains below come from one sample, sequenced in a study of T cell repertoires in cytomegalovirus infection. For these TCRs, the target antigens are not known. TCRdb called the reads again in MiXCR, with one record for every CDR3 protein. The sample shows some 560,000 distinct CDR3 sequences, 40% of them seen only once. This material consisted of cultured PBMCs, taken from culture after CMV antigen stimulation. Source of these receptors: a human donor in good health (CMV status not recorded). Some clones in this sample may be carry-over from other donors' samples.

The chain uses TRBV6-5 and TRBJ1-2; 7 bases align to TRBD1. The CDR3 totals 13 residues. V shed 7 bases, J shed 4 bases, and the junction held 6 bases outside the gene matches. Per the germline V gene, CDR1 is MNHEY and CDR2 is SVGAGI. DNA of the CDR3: TGTGCCAGCACCCCGCGACAGGGCTATGGCTACACCTTC. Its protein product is CASTPRQGYGYTF.

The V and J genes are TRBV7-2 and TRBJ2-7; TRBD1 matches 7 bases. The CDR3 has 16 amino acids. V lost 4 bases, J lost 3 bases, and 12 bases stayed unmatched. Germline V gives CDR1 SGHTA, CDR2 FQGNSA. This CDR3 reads CASSSRQGISIYEQYF. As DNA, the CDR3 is TGTGCCAGCAGCTCTCGACAGGGCATTAGTATCTACGAGCAGTACTTC.

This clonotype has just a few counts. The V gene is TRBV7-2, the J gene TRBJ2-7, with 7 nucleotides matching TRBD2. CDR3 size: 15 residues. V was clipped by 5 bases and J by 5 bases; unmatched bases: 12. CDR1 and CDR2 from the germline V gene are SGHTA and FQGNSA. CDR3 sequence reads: CASSRSRGSSNEQYF. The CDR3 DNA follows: TGTGCCAGCAGCCGATCGCGGGGGTCGTCGAACGAGCAGTACTTC.

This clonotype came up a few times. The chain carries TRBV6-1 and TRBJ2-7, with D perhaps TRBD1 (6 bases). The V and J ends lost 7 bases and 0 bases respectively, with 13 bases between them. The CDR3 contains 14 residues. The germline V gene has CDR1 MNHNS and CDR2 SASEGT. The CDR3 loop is CASMEQGDSYEQYF. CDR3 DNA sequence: TGTGCCAGCATGGAACAGGGCGACTCCTACGAGCAGTACTTC.

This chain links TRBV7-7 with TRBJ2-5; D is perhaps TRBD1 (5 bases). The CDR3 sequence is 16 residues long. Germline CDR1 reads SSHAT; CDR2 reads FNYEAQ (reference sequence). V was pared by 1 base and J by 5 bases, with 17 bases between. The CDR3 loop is CASSLGQGYWQETQYF. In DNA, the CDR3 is TGTGCCAGCAGCTTAGGGCAGGGTTATTGGCAGGAGACCCAGTACTTC.

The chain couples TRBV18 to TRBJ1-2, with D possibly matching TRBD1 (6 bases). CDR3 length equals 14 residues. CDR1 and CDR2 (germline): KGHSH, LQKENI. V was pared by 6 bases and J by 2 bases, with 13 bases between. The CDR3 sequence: CASSPPTGNYGYTF. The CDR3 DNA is TGTGCCAGCTCGCCTCCGACAGGAAACTATGGCTACACCTTC.

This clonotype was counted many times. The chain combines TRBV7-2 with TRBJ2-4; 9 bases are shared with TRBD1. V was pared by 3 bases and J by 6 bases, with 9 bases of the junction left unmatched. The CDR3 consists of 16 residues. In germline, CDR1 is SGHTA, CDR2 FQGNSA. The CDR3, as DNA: TGTGCCAGCAGCTTCAAGGGACAGGGTGGAGGAAACATTCAGTACTTC. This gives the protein CASSFKGQGGGNIQYF.

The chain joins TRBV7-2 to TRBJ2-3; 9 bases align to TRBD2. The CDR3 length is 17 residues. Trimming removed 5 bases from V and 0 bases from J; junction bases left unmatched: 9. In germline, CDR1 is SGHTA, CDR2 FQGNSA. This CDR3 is CASSPRLAALSTDTQYF. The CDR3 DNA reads TGTGCCAGCAGCCCTCGACTAGCGGCACTTAGCACAGATACGCAGTATTTT.

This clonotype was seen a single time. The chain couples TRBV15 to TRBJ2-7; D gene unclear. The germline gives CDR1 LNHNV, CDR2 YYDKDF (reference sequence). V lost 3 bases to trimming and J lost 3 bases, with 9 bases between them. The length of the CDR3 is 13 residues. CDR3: CATSRDLYYEQYF. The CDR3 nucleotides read TGTGCCACCAGCAGGGACCTTTACTACGAGCAGTACTTC. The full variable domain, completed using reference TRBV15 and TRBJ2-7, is DAMVIQNPRYQVTQFGKPVTLSCSQTLNHNVMYWYQQKSSQAPKLLFHYYDKDFNNEADTPDNFQSRRPNTSFCFLDIRSPGLGDTAMYLCATSRDLYYEQYFGPGTRLTVT.

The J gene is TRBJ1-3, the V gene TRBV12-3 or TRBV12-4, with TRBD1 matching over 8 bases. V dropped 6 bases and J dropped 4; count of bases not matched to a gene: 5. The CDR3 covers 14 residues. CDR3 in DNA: TGTGCCAGCAGGACAGGGGTTCTGGGAAACACCATATATTTT. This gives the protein CASRTGVLGNTIYF.

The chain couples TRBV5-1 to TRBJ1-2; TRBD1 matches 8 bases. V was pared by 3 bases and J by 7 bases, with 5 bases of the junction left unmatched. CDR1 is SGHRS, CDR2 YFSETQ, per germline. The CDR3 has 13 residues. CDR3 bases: TGCGCCAGCAGCTGGACAGGGTCCTCTGGCTACACCTTC. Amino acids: CASSWTGSSGYTF.

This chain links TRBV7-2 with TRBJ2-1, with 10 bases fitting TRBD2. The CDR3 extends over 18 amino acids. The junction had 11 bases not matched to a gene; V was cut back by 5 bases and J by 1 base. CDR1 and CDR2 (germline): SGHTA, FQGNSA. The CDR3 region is CASSIPTSGIGSYNEQFF. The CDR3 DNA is TGTGCCAGCAGCATACCCACTAGCGGGATAGGTTCCTACAATGAGCAGTTCTTC.

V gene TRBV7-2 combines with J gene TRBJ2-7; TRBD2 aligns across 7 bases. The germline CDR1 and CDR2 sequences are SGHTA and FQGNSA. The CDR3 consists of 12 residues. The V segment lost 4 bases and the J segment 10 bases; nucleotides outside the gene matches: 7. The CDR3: CASSSRAGLQYF. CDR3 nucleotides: TGTGCCAGCAGCTCCCGAGCGGGGCTACAGTACTTC.

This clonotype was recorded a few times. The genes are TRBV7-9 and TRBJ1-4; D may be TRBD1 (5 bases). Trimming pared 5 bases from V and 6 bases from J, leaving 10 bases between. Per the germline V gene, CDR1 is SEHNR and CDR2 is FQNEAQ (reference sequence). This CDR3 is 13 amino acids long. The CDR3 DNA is TGTGCCAGCAGCACGGAGACAGATGAAAAACTGTTTTTT. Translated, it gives CASSTETDEKLFF.

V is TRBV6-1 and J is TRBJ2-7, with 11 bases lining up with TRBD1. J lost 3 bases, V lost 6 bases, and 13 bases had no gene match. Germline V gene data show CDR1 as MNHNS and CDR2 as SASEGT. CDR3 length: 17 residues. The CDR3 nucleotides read TGTGCCAGCAGGGGCTCGATTGGGACAGGGGGGGTCTACGAGCAGTACTTC. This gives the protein CASRGSIGTGGVYEQYF.

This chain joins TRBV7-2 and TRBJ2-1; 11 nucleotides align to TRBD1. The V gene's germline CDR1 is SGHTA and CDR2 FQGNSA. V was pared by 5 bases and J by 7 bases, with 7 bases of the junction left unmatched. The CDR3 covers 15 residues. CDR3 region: CASSPDRGLGNEQFF. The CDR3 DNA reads TGTGCCAGCAGCCCGGACAGGGGGCTGGGGAATGAGCAGTTCTTC.

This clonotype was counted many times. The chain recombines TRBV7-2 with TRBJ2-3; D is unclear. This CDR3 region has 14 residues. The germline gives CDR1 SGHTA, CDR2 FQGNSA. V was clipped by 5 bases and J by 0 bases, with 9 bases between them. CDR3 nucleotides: TGTGCCAGCAGCCCCTCCCATAGCACAGATACGCAGTATTTT. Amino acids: CASSPSHSTDTQYF.

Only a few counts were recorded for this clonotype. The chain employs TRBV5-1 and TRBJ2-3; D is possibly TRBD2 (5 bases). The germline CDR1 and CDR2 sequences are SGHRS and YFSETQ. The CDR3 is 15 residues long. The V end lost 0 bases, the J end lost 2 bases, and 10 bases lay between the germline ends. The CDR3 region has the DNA TGCGCCAGCAGCTTGGGGGGAGCTCTCACAGATACGCAGTATTTT. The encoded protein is CASSLGGALTDTQYF.

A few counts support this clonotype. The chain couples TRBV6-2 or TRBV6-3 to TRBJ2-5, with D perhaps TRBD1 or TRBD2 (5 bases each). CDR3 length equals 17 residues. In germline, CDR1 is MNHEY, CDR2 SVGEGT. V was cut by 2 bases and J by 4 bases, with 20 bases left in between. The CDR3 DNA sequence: TGTGCCAGCAGTTACCGGGTCACAGCAGGGAGAGGAGAGACCCAGTACTTC. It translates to CASSYRVTAGRGETQYF.

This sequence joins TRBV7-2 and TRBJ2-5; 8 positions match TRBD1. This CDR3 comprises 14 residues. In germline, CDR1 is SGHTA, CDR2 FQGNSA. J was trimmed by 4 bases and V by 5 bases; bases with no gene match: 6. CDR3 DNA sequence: TGTGCCAGCAGCCGAGGACAGGGCGGAGAGACCCAGTACTTC. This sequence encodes CASSRGQGGETQYF.

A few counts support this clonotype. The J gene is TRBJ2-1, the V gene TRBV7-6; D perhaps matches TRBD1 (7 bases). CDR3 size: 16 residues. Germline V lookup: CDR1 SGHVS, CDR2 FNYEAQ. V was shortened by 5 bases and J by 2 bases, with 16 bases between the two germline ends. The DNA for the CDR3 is TGTGCCAGCAGCCCAGGGGGGAGACCCCCCTACAATGAGCAGTTCTTC. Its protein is CASSPGGRPPYNEQFF.

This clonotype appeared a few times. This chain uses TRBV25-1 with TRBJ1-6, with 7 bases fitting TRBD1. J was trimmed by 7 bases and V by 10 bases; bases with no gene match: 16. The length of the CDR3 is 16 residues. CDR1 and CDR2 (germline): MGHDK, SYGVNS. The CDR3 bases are TGTGCCACCGGGGGTCCGACAGGGAGTAGGAATTCACCCCTCCACTTT. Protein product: CATGGPTGSRNSPLHF.

CDR3 amino acids: CASSQGQGVYGYTF. The CDR3 DNA is TGTGCCAGCAGCCAAGGACAGGGGGTCTATGGCTACACCTTC. The chain has TRBV7-2 and TRBJ1-2; 10 bases align to TRBD1. There are 14 residues in the CDR3. Per germline, CDR1 SGHTA and CDR2 FQGNSA. Losses at the gene ends were 5 bases for V and 4 bases for J; bases not matched to a gene: 4.

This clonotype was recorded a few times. CDR3 region: CAISESDLYNEQFF. The CDR3 bases are TGTGCCATCAGTGAGTCTGACCTTTACAATGAGCAGTTCTTC. The V and J genes are TRBV10-3 and TRBJ2-1; D gene unclear. Germline CDR1 and CDR2: ENHRY and SYGVKD. V lost 0 bases and J lost 4, with 7 bases in between. The CDR3 is made up of 14 amino acids.

The CDR3: CSATPGTGLGRELFF. CDR3 DNA: TGCAGTGCAACCCCCGGGACAGGGCTGGGCAGGGAGCTGTTTTTT. This rearrangement joins TRBV20-1 to TRBJ2-2; 9 nucleotides match TRBD1. This CDR3 spans 15 amino acids. CDR1 is DFQATT, CDR2 SNEGSKA, per germline (reference sequence). J was trimmed by 9 bases and V by 6 bases; bases with no gene match: 14.

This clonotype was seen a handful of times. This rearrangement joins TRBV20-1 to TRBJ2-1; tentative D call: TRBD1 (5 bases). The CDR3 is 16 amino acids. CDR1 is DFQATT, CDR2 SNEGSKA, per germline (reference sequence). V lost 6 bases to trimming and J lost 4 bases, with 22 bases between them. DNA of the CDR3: TGCAGTGCCATAGGTGCGGCTGGGGCCCGATACAATGAGCAGTTCTTC. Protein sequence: CSAIGAAGARYNEQFF.

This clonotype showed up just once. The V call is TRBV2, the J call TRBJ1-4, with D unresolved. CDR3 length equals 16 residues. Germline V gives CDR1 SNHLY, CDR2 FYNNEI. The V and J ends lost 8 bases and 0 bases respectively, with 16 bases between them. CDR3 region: CASSSLTLATNEKLFF. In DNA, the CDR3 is TGTGCCAGCTCAAGCCTGACCCTTGCAACTAATGAAAAACTGTTTTTT.

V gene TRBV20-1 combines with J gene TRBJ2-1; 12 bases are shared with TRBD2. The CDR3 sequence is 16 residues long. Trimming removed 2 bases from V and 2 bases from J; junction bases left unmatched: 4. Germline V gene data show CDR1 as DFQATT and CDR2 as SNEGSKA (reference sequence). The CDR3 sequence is CSARQSSGGAYNEQFF. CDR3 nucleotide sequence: TGCAGTGCTAGACAATCTAGCGGGGGGGCCTACAATGAGCAGTTCTTC.

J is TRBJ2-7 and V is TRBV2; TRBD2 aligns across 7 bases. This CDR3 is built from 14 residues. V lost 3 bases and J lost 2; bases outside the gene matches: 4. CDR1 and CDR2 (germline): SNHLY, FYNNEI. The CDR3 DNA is TGTGCCAGCAGTGAGATAGCGGGTGCCTACGAGCAGTACTTC. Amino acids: CASSEIAGAYEQYF.

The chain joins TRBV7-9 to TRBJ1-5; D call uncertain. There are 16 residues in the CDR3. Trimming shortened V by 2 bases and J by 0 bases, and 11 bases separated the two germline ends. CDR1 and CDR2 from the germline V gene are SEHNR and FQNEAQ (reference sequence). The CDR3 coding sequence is TGTGCCAGCAGCTTATATAGTGGATTTAGCAATCAGCCCCAGCATTTT. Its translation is CASSLYSGFSNQPQHF.